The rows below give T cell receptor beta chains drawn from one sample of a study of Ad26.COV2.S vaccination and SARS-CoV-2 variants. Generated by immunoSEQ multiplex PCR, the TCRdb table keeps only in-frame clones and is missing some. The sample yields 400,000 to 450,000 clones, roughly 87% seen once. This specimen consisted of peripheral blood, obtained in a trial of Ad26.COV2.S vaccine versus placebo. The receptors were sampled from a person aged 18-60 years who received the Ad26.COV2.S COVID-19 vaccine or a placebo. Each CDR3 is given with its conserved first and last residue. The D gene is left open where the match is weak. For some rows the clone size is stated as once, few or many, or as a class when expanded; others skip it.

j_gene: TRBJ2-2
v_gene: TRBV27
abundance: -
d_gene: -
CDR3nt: TGTGCCAGCAGTTTGATAGGGCTCCACATAACAACCGGGGAGCTGTTTTTT
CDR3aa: CASSLIGLHITTGELFF

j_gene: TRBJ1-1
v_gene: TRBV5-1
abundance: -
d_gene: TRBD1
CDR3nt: TGCGCCAGCAGCTTCCAGGGGGGTGACACTGAAGCTTTCTTT
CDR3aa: CASSFQGGDTEAFF

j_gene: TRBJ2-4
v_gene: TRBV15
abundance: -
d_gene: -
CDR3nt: TGTGCCACCAGCGGACCAGGGGGACTGGCCAAAAACATTCAGTACTTC
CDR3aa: CATSGPGGLAKNIQYF

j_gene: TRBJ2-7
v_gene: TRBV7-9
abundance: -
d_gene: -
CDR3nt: TGTGCCAGCAGCTTATGGGATGAGGGCTCGGGGAACGAGCAGTACTTC
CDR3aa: CASSLWDEGSGNEQYF

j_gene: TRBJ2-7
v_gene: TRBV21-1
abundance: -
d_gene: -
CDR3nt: TGTGCCAGCATACACCTCAGGGGGGGAGTATTCTACGAGCAGTACTTC
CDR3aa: CASIHLRGGVFYEQYF

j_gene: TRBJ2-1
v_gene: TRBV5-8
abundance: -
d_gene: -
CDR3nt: TGTGCCAGCAGCCTGAGAGGGAGAGGGTATGAGCAGTTCTTC
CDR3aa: CASSLRGRGYEQFF

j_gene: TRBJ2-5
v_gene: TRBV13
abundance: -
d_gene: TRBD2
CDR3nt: TGTGCCAGCAGCCGGCGACTAGCGGGGACTGGAGAGACCCAGTACTTC
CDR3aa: CASSRRLAGTGETQYF

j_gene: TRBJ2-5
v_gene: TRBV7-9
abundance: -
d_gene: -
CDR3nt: TGTGCCAGCAGCGTTCCAGCGGCGGACCAAGAGACCCAGTACTTC
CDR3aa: CASSVPAADQETQYF

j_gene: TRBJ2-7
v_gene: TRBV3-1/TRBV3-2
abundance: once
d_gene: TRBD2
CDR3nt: TGTGCCAGCAGCAACAAGATAGACGATAGCGGGAGTAAGTACTTC
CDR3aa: CASSNKIDDSGSKYF

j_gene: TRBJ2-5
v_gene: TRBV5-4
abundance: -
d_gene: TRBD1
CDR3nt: TGTGCCAGCAGCACCGGACAGGAAGAGACCCAGTACTTC
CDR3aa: CASSTGQEETQYF

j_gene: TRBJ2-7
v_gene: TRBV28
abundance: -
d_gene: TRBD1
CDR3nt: TGTGCCAGCAGTTTCCCCCTGGGACAGGGGGCCATCTACGAGCAGTACTTC
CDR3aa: CASSFPLGQGAIYEQYF

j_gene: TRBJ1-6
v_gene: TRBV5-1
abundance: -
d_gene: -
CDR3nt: TGCGCCAGCAGGCGGGACCCCGATAATTCACCCCTCCACTTT
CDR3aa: CASRRDPDNSPLHF

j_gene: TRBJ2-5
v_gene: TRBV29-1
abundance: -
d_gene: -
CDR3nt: TGCAGCGTTGGTAGGGGTGAGACCCAGTACTTC
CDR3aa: CSVGRGETQYF

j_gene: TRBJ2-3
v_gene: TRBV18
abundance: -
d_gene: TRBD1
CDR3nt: TGTGCCAGCTCACCACAGAGGACAGGAAGTTTCACAGATACGCAGTATTTT
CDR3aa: CASSPQRTGSFTDTQYF

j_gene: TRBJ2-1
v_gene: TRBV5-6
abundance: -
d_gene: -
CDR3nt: TGTGCCAGCAGCTTTTGGGGGGTTGGTGAGCAGTTCTTC
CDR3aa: CASSFWGVGEQFF

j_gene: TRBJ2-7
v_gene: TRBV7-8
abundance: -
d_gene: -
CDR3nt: TGTGCCAGCAGCCGAGGGCCCGACAGCTCCTACGAGCAGTACTTC
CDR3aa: CASSRGPDSSYEQYF

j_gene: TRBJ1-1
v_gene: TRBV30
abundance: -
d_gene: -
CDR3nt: TGTGCCTGGAGCGTCCCACCAACGGGCACTGAAGCTTTCTTT
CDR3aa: CAWSVPPTGTEAFF

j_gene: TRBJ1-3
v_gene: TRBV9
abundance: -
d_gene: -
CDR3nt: TGTGCCAGCAGCGTAGGCGGGAATGGAAACACCATATATTTT
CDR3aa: CASSVGGNGNTIYF

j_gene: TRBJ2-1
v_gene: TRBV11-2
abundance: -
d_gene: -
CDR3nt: TGTGCCAGCAGCTTTGTTAGCTCCTACAATGAGCAGTTCTTC
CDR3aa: CASSFVSSYNEQFF

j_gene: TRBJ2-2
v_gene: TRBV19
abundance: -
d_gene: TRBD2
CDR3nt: TGTGCCAGTAGTAGGGGACTAGCGGGAGCGAACACCGGGGAGCTGTTTTTT
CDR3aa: CASSRGLAGANTGELFF

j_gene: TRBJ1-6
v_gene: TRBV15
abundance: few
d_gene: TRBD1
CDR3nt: TGTGCCACCAGCGGCAGAGGGGGGACAGGGGTCTCACCCCTCCACTTT
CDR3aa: CATSGRGGTGVSPLHF

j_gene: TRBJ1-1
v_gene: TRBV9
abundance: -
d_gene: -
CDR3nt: TGTGCCAGCAGCGTAGCCCCGAACACTGAAGCTTTCTTT
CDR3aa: CASSVAPNTEAFF

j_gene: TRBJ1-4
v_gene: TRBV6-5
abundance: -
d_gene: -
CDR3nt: TGTGCCAGGAGTAACGGAGGACGGTTCAAAAAACTGTTTTTT
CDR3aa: CARSNGGRFKKLFF

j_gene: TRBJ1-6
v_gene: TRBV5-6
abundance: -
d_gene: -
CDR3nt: TGTGCCAGCAGCTTCCAGGTGCCCTATTCACCCCTCCACTTT
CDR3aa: CASSFQVPYSPLHF

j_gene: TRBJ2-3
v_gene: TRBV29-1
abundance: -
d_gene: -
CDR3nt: TGCAGCGTTGAAGCGGAAACTAGCACAGATACGCAGTATTTT
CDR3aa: CSVEAETSTDTQYF

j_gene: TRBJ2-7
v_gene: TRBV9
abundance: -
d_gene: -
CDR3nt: TGTGCCAGCAGCGTAGCTCCAGGCTACGAGCAGTACTTC
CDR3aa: CASSVAPGYEQYF

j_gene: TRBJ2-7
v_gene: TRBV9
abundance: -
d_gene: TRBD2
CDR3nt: TGTGCCAGCAGCGTAGATCGACTAGCGGGAGGTGAGCAGTACTTC
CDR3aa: CASSVDRLAGGEQYF

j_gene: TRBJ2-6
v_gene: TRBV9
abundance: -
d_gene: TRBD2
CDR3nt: TGTGCCAGCAGCGTAGTGCGACTAGCGGGAGCCGGGGCCAACGTCCTGACTTTC
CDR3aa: CASSVVRLAGAGANVLTF

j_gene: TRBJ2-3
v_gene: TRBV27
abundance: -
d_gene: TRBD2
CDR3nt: TGTGCCAGCAGTTACATTATGGGCGGGACTAGCGGGAGAGGCACAGATACGCAGTATTTT
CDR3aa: CASSYIMGGTSGRGTDTQYF

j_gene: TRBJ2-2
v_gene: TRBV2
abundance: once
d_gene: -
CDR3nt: TGTGCCAGCAGTGAATTCCGCGGGACCGGGGAGCTGTTTTTT
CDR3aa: CASSEFRGTGELFF

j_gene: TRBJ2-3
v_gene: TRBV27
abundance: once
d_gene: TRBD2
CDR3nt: TGTGCCAGCTCGGGACTAGCTCGAACAGATACGCAGTATTTT
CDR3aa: CASSGLARTDTQYF

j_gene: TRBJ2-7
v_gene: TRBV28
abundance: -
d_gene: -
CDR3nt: TGTGCCATAGGGCAGAAAATGCCCTACGAGCAGTACTTC
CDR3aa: CAIGQKMPYEQYF

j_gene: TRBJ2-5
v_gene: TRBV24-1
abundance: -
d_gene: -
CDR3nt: TGTGCCACCAGTGATTTTATCGCCAACCAAGAGACCCAGTACTTC
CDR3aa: CATSDFIANQETQYF

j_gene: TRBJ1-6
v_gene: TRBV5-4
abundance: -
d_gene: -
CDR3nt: TGTGCCAGCAGCGCCGGACAGACCTATAATTCACCCCTCCACTTT
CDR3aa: CASSAGQTYNSPLHF

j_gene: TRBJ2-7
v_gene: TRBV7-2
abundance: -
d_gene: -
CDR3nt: TGTGCCAGCAGCGGGGACTCCTACGAGCAGTACTTC
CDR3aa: CASSGDSYEQYF

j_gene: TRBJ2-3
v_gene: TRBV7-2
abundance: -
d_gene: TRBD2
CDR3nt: TGTGCCAGCAGCTTGGGACTAGCGGGAGCAGATACGCAGTATTTT
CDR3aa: CASSLGLAGADTQYF

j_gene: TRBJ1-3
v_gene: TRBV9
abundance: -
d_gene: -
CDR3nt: TGTGCCAGCAGCAATGGAGGAAACACCATATATTTT
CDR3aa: CASSNGGNTIYF

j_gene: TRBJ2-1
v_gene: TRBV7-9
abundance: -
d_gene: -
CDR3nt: TGTGCCAGCAGCTTAGTGAGTGGGGGGTTTGAGCAGTTCTTC
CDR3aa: CASSLVSGGFEQFF

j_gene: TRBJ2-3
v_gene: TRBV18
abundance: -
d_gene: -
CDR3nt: TGTGCCAGCTCACCATACGAGAGCACAGATACGCAGTATTTT
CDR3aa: CASSPYESTDTQYF

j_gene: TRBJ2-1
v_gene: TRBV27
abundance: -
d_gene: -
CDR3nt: TGTGCCAGCAGTCTGAGCCCCGACTACAATGAGCAGTTCTTC
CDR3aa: CASSLSPDYNEQFF

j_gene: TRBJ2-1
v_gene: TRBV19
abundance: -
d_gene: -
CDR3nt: TGTGCCAGTCGCGGGGATTCCTACAATGAGCAGTTCTTC
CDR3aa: CASRGDSYNEQFF

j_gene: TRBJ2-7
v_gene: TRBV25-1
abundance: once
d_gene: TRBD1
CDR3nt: TGTGCCAGCAGTGGGGGACAGGGGCCCTCCTACGAGCAGTACTTC
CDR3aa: CASSGGQGPSYEQYF

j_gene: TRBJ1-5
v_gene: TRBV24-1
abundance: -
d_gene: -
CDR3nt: TGTGCCACCAGTCCCCATAGTAGCAATCAGCCCCAGCATTTT
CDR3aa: CATSPHSSNQPQHF

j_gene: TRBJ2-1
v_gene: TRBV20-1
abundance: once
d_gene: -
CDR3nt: TGCAGTGCTAGTCTGGAGTACAATGAGCAGTTCTTC
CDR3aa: CSASLEYNEQFF

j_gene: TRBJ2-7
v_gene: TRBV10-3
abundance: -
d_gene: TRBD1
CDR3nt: TGTGCCATCAATCGGGACAGGGGCCACGAGCAGTACTTC
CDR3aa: CAINRDRGHEQYF

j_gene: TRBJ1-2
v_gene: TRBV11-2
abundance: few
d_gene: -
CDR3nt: TGTGCCAGCAGCTTAGATCGGGGGTACTATGGCTACACCTTC
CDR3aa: CASSLDRGYYGYTF

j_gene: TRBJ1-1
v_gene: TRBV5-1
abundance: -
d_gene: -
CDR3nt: TGCGCCAGCAGCTTGGGCAGGACCGAAGCTTTCTTT
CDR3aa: CASSLGRTEAFF